The 21 T cell receptor beta chains reported below all come from one sample, sequenced in a study of beta chain features in type 1 diabetes. As every portion of the isolated RNA was reverse transcribed, the sequencing read expressed TCRB transcripts. The protocol was immunoSEQ multiplex PCR, while the TCRdb copy is restricted to in-frame clones and leaves out a portion. This table holds more than 8,500 clones, about four fifths found once. The specimen was Tregs from blood. Receptors originate from a woman under 30 in good health.

The chain joins TRBV6-4 to TRBJ2-1, with 10 bases aligning to TRBD2. CDR1 MRHNA and CDR2 SNTAGT come from the germline V gene. The ends lost 9 bases at V and 0 bases at J; junction bases unmatched: 17. This CDR3 is 19 amino acids long. In nucleotides, the CDR3 is TGTGCCAGAGCCTTACTAGCGGGATTCTACCCAAGCTCCTACAATGAGCAGTTCTTC. Amino acid sequence: CARALLAGFYPSSYNEQFF.

The chain combines TRBV10-2 with TRBJ2-1; 10 nucleotides align to TRBD1. The CDR3 totals 15 residues. The trim removed 6 bases at V and 7 bases at J, leaving 9 bases unmatched. Germline V gives CDR1 WSHSY, CDR2 SAAADI. CDR3: CASRLSGTGENEQFF. CDR3 in DNA: TGCGCCAGCAGACTGTCCGGGACAGGGGAAAATGAGCAGTTCTTC.

The V call is TRBV7-9, the J call TRBJ1-1; the D is unclear. The CDR3 has 13 residues. Trimming shortened V by 6 bases and J by 4 bases, and 12 bases separated the two germline ends. Germline CDR1 reads SEHNR; CDR2 reads FQNEAQ (reference sequence). The CDR3 loop reads CASSLAAGTEAFF. The CDR3 nucleotides read TGTGCCAGCAGTCTCGCGGCGGGCACTGAAGCTTTCTTT.

The chain has TRBV7-9 and TRBJ1-2; 9 positions agree with TRBD1. The CDR3 loop spans 13 amino acids. Germline CDR1 SEHNR, CDR2 FQNEAQ (reference sequence). V was pared by 1 base and J by 6 bases, with 0 bases of the junction left unmatched. In nucleotides, the CDR3 is TGTGCCAGCAGCTTAGGGACAGGGGATGGCTACACCTTC. Protein sequence: CASSLGTGDGYTF.

The CDR3 is CASSLGGLYNEQFF. The CDR3 DNA reads TGTGCCAGCAGCTTGGGAGGCCTTTACAATGAGCAGTTCTTC. The V gene is TRBV5-4, the J gene TRBJ2-1; no reliable D call. The V gene lost 0 bases and the J gene lost 4 bases, with 8 bases spanning the gap. The CDR3 totals 14 residues. CDR1 and CDR2 (germline): SGHNT, YYREEE (reference sequence).

This rearrangement joins TRBV5-1 to TRBJ2-4; D may be TRBD1 (5 bases). There are 14 residues in the CDR3. The germline CDR1 and CDR2 sequences are SGHRS and YFSETQ. Trimming pared 3 bases from V and 5 bases from J, leaving 12 bases between. CDR3 DNA sequence: TGCGCCAGCAGCTCCAGGGTCCGGGAAAACATTCAGTACTTC. It encodes CASSSRVRENIQYF.

V gene TRBV27 combines with J gene TRBJ1-1; tentatively, D is TRBD1 (6 bases). This CDR3 is built from 13 residues. Deletions cut 6 bases from V and 9 bases from J, with 17 bases between. The germline V gene has CDR1 MNHEY and CDR2 SMNVEV (reference sequence). CDR3 residues: CASSRQGWSKAFF. The CDR3 DNA follows: TGTGCCAGCAGCAGGCAGGGGTGGTCTAAAGCTTTCTTT.

The rearrangement joins TRBV7-2 to TRBJ2-7; 7 nucleotides align to TRBD2. The J segment lost 4 bases and the V segment lost 5 bases, leaving 11 bases of the junction unmatched. This CDR3 contains 15 residues. CDR1 SGHTA and CDR2 FQGNSA come from the germline V gene. The CDR3 here is CASSQVAGEIYEQYF. The CDR3 DNA reads as TGTGCCAGCAGCCAGGTTGCGGGGGAAATTTACGAGCAGTACTTC.

This sequence joins TRBV7-9 and TRBJ2-5; 7 bases are shared with TRBD2. Matching the DNA end better, TRBJ2-7 makes the J call doubtful. Germline V gene sequence: CDR1 SEHNR, CDR2 FQNEAQ (reference sequence). This CDR3 has 14 amino acids. As DNA, the CDR3 is TGTGCCAGCGTCTTCGGGGGGTACTCCTACGAGCAGTACTTC. As protein: CASVFGGYSYEQYF.

The chain is built from TRBV6-6 and TRBJ2-7; 11 bases agree with TRBD1. The J segment lost 2 bases and the V segment lost 7 bases, leaving 4 bases of the junction unmatched. CDR1 is MNHNY, CDR2 SVGAGI, per germline (reference sequence). This CDR3 spans 14 amino acids. The CDR3 region has the DNA TGTGCCAGCAAGGCGGGACAGGGGGCCTACGAGCAGTACTTC. This translates into CASKAGQGAYEQYF.

The chain joins TRBV19 to TRBJ1-1; 8 positions match TRBD1. There are 13 residues in the CDR3. Per germline, CDR1 LNHDA and CDR2 SQIVND (reference sequence). V was clipped by 7 bases and J by 4 bases; unmatched bases: 5. The CDR3 sequence: CASTKGQGTEAFF. The DNA of the CDR3 is TGTGCCAGTACTAAAGGACAGGGCACTGAAGCTTTCTTT.

The V call is TRBV9, the J call TRBJ2-3; D remains ambiguous. V was pared by 4 bases and J by 4 bases, with 10 bases between. The germline V gene encodes CDR1 SGDLS and CDR2 YYNGEE. There are 13 residues in the CDR3. The CDR3 loop is CASSRVLADTQYF. The CDR3 DNA reads as TGTGCCAGCAGCAGAGTTTTGGCAGATACGCAGTATTTT. Supplemented by reference TRBV9 and TRBJ2-3, the full variable domain reads DSGVTQTPKHLITATGQRVTLRCSPRSGDLSVYWYQQSLDQGLQFLIQYYNGEERAKGNILERFSAQQFPDLHSELNLSSLELGDSALYFCASSRVLADTQYFGPGTRLTVL.

The gene calls are TRBV5-1 and TRBJ1-1; 7 bases are a match to TRBD1. Germline V lookup: CDR1 SGHRS, CDR2 YFSETQ. V trimming: 4 bases; J trimming: 4 bases; junction bases outside the gene matches: 16. The CDR3 has 17 residues. Here the CDR3 reads CASSLPGQRFRITEAFF. The CDR3 DNA reads as TGCGCCAGCAGCCTACCGGGACAGCGGTTTCGGATCACTGAAGCTTTCTTT. Full variable domain (outside the CDR3, taken from reference TRBV5-1 and TRBJ1-1): KAGVTQTPRYLIKTRGQQVTLSCSPISGHRSVSWYQQTPGQGLQFLFEYFSETQRNKGNFPGRFSGRQFSNSRSEMNVSTLELGDSALYLCASSLPGQRFRITEAFFGQGTRLTVV.

Note on this clone: A junction boundary mismatches the germline segment, possibly from a read error. The J gene is TRBJ1-6, the V gene TRBV5-6; maybe TRBD1 (5 bases). CDR1 and CDR2 from the germline V gene are SGHDT and YYEEEE. This CDR3 comprises 16 residues. CDR3 amino acids: CASSFIGTRGNSPLHF. CDR3 DNA sequence: TGTGCCAGCAGCTTCATAGGGACTAGAGGGAATTCACCCCTCCATTTT.

The CDR3 DNA reads as TGCGCCAGCAGCTTGTCAGTCCAAGAGACCCAGTACTTC. As protein: CASSLSVQETQYF. J is TRBJ2-5 and V is TRBV5-1; no clear D. Germline values: CDR1 SGHRS, CDR2 YFSETQ. The CDR3 is 13 residues long. V was cut by 1 base and J by 1 base, with 5 bases left in between.

A few counts support this clone. V is TRBV7-9 and J is TRBJ2-3; D gene uncertain. V was shortened by 2 bases and J by 4 bases, with 4 bases between the two germline ends. Germline V gives CDR1 SEHNR, CDR2 FQNEAQ (reference sequence). The CDR3 runs to 12 residues. The CDR3 DNA sequence: TGTGCCAGCAGCTTATCGTCAGATACGCAGTATTTT. It translates to CASSLSSDTQYF.

The CDR3 DNA follows: TGTGCCAGTAGCCTCGGGACTAGAGAGACCCAGTACTTC. It encodes CASSLGTRETQYF. The V and J genes are TRBV19 and TRBJ2-5; 8 nucleotides agree with TRBD2. Germline V gene lookup returns CDR1 LNHDA and CDR2 SQIVND (reference sequence). The CDR3 length is 13 residues. V trimming: 6 bases; J trimming: 4 bases; junction bases outside the gene matches: 4.

The V call is TRBV4-1, the J call TRBJ2-7; 10 nucleotides agree with TRBD2. The CDR3 consists of 18 residues. CDR1 MGHRA and CDR2 YSYEKL come from the germline V gene. V lost 4 bases, J lost 1 base, and 13 bases stayed unmatched. The CDR3 reads CASSLLQRVAGGSYEQYF. CDR3 DNA sequence: TGCGCCAGCAGCCTCCTCCAAAGGGTAGCGGGAGGATCCTACGAGCAGTACTTC.

The chain uses TRBV4-2 and TRBJ2-7, with 8 bases matching TRBD2. Germline V gene sequence: CDR1 LGHNA, CDR2 YNFKEQ. Losses at the gene ends were 3 bases for V and 3 bases for J; bases not matched to a gene: 4. This CDR3 region has 14 residues. The CDR3 reads CASSHVAGNYEQYF. CDR3 bases: TGTGCCAGCAGCCATGTAGCGGGAAACTACGAGCAGTACTTC.

This sequence joins TRBV2 and TRBJ2-1, with 8 bases matching TRBD1. Per germline, CDR1 SNHLY and CDR2 FYNNEI. This CDR3 is built from 15 residues. V trimming: 6 bases; J trimming: 8 bases; junction bases outside the gene matches: 12. The CDR3 region is CASSRRGGQGHEQFF. In DNA form, the CDR3 reads TGTGCCAGCAGCCGGCGTGGCGGACAGGGCCATGAGCAGTTCTTC.

The chain is built from TRBV5-1 and TRBJ2-1, with 8 bases matching TRBD2. Germline values: CDR1 SGHRS, CDR2 YFSETQ. CDR3 size: 15 residues. Unmatched junction bases numbered 7, after V lost 2 bases and J lost 6 bases. DNA for the CDR3: TGCGCCAGCAGCTTAAACGGACTAGCCGTCAATGAGCAGTTCTTC. It specifies CASSLNGLAVNEQFF.